This TCR beta chain emerged from a study of T-cell reconstitution after alpha-beta-depleted transplantation in children. Study results and limitations: Diversity of TCRbeta at day 60 was high in some patients, arising from surviving recipient T cells and thymic progenitors. There were reportedly several hundred expanded graft clones from which alpha-beta T cells came about two months after transplant. Newly produced T cells mostly provided counts and TCRbeta diversity after one year, as hyperexpanded clones declined.

Preparation of the TCRbeta library involved a method that used unique molecular identifiers. MiXCR, run by TCRdb on the PCR reads, gives a single entry per CDR3 protein. The data hold about 90,000 distinct CDR3 sequences, with 15% observed a single time. Between the trimmed V and J ends, which lost 3 bases and 0 bases, there was a span of 11 bases. Germline CDR1 MGHDK, CDR2 SYGVNS. This CDR3 has 16 residues. The table lists this clonotype with a few counts. Antigen specificity is unknown. This specimen was PBMCs, mostly from graft donor cells, taken 180 days after TCRalphabeta/CD19-depleted stem cell transplant. The rearrangement links TRBV25-1 to TRBJ1-4; a possible D gene is TRBD1 (5 bases). This clonotype was obtained from a male patient aged 2 to 10 who had a stem cell transplant for acute lymphoblastic leukemia, so the T cells may come from the graft donor. The CDR3 coding sequence is TGTGCCAGCAGTGACCAGGGCTCCCCAACTAATGAAAAACTGTTTTTT. Protein product: CASSDQGSPTNEKLFF.